The rows below give T cell receptor beta chains drawn from one sample of a study of blood T cell repertoires in COVID-19. Data came from immunoSEQ multiplex PCR; TCRdb stores just in-frame clones and leaves some out. This table has 200,000 to 300,000 clones, about 86% appearing once. Sequenced: peripheral blood. These receptors were taken from a man aged 25 to 40 with active or convalescent COVID-19. Both conserved end residues are part of each CDR3. D genes are given only for firm matches. Clone sizes are given selectively: once, few, many, or a class where the clone is expanded.

>TRBV3-1/TRBV3-2|-|-|TRBJ2-1
TGTGCCAGCAGCCAAGATAGAACAGGGTGGTTCTTC
CASSQDRTGWFF
>TRBV19|-|-|TRBJ1-1
TGTGCCAGTAGTATTGGACAGTTGAACACTGAAGCTTTCTTT
CASSIGQLNTEAFF
>TRBV3-1/TRBV3-2|-|-|TRBJ1-6
TGTGCCAGCAGCCAAGATCATAAGGGGCGACCCCATAATTCACCCCTCCACTTT
CASSQDHKGRPHNSPLHF
>TRBV5-1|TRBD2|once|TRBJ2-7
TGCGCCAGCAGCCTAGGGACTAGCGTTATCTACGAGCAGTACTTC
CASSLGTSVIYEQYF
>TRBV7-8|TRBD1|many|TRBJ1-5
TGTGCCAGCAGCGGGGACAGGCATCAGCCCCAGCATTTT
CASSGDRHQPQHF
>TRBV5-1|-|-|TRBJ1-1
TGCGCCAGCAGCTTTGGGCAGGGATCTGAAGCTTTCTTT
CASSFGQGSEAFF
>TRBV6-6|-|-|TRBJ1-1
TGTGCCAGCAGTTACTTACAGGTAGGGGCCACTGAAGCTTTCTTT
CASSYLQVGATEAFF
>TRBV2|TRBD2|-|TRBJ2-3
TGTGCCAGCAGTGGAACTAGCGGGGGGGCCAGGTCAAGAGATACGCAGTATTTT
CASSGTSGGARSRDTQYF
>TRBV4-3|TRBD1|-|TRBJ2-7
TGCGCCAGCAGCCAAGAGGGGACAGGGGATAACTACGAGCAGTACTTC
CASSQEGTGDNYEQYF
>TRBV5-6|-|-|TRBJ2-7
TGTGCCAGCAGCTTGGAGGGTAACAGTGAAGTCGGGGGATATGACGAGCAGTACTTC
CASSLEGNSEVGGYDEQYF
>TRBV7-9|-|-|TRBJ2-5
TGTGCCAGCAGCTCGGGGGGCTGGGAGACCCAGTACTTC
CASSSGGWETQYF
>TRBV5-1|TRBD1|-|TRBJ1-1
TGCGCCAGCAGCTTGATACCCAGGACAGGGGTCGAAGTCACTGAAGCTTTCTTT
CASSLIPRTGVEVTEAFF
>TRBV15|-|few|TRBJ1-6
TGTGCCACCAGCCCAACCAGGGAAGCGGGGAATTCACCCCTCCACTTT
CATSPTREAGNSPLHF
>TRBV14|-|-|TRBJ1-1
TGTGCCAGCAGCCAAGTAGGGGGAGTGAGGGGCACTGAAGCTTTCTTT
CASSQVGGVRGTEAFF
>TRBV7-8|-|-|TRBJ2-2
TGTGCCAGCAGCTTAGTTTACGGGGAGAACACCGGGGAGCTGTTTTTT
CASSLVYGENTGELFF
>TRBV10-1|-|-|TRBJ1-1
TGCGCCAGCACTGGAGGAGGTGAAGCTTTCTTT
CASTGGGEAFF
>TRBV29-1|-|-|TRBJ2-3
TGCAGCGTTGAATCGGTCGAACGAGGCACAGATACGCAGTATTTT
CSVESVERGTDTQYF
>TRBV20-1|-|once|TRBJ1-2
TGCAGTGCTAGTCGTGGGAGCTATGGCTACACCTTC
CSASRGSYGYTF
>TRBV11-2|TRBD1|-|TRBJ2-1
TGTGCCAGCAGCGATCTGCCGGGACAGGGCTACAATGAGCAGTTCTTC
CASSDLPGQGYNEQFF
>TRBV7-7|-|-|TRBJ2-2
TGTGCCAGCAGCTTCGGGGATCTGAACACCGGGGAGCTGTTTTTT
CASSFGDLNTGELFF
>TRBV6-2/TRBV6-3|-|-|TRBJ2-4
TGTGCCAGCAGTGCGGGATCGGCCAAAAACATTCAGTACTTC
CASSAGSAKNIQYF
>TRBV6-1|TRBD2|-|TRBJ2-1
TGTGCCAGCTGTGAACTAGCGGCTTACAATGAGCAGTTCTTC
CASCELAAYNEQFF
>TRBV10-2|TRBD2|-|TRBJ2-1
TGCGCCAGCAGTGAATTCGGGACTACGTATGACAATGAGCAGTTCTTC
CASSEFGTTYDNEQFF
>TRBV5-1|TRBD1|-|TRBJ2-7
TGCGCCAGCAGCTTGCTTCCGGACAGGGGGCCGTACGAGCAGTACTTC
CASSLLPDRGPYEQYF
>TRBV12-3/TRBV12-4|-|-|TRBJ2-7
TGTGCCAGCAGTCCCGACAGATACGAGCAGTACTTC
CASSPDRYEQYF
>TRBV13|TRBD1|-|TRBJ1-2
TGTGCCAGCAGCAGAGGGACAGTCTATGGCTACACCTTC
CASSRGTVYGYTF
>TRBV11-2|-|-|TRBJ2-1
TGTGCCAGCAGCTTTAGCAATGAGCAGTTCTTC
CASSFSNEQFF
>TRBV5-1|TRBD2|-|TRBJ2-7
TGCGCCAGCAGCTTCGGCGGGGGGTCTGACGAGCAGTACTTC
CASSFGGGSDEQYF
>TRBV9|TRBD2|once|TRBJ2-1
TGTGCCAGCAGCGTAGGTGGCGGGGGGGCCAAAATCTACAATGAGCAGTTCTTC
CASSVGGGGAKIYNEQFF
>TRBV6-1|TRBD1|-|TRBJ1-5
TGTGCCAGCAGTGAAGGGACAGGGGATTTCGGGCCCCAGCATTTT
CASSEGTGDFGPQHF
>TRBV11-2|TRBD1|-|TRBJ2-7
TGTGCCAGCAGCCAAGACAGGGCCACCTCCTACGAGCAGTACTTC
CASSQDRATSYEQYF
>TRBV7-8|-|-|TRBJ2-7
TGTGCCAGCAGCTCAATAGGGGGAGTCTACGAGCAGTACTTC
CASSSIGGVYEQYF
>TRBV4-2|-|-|TRBJ2-7
TGTGCCAGCAGCCAACAGGCCACTGGCTTGGTATCCTACGAGCAGTACTTC
CASSQQATGLVSYEQYF
>TRBV4-1|TRBD2|-|TRBJ2-3
TGCGCCAGCAGCAACCCCCGGGAGGGGTCAGCAGATACGCAGTATTTT
CASSNPREGSADTQYF
>TRBV6-2/TRBV6-3|-|once|TRBJ1-5
TGTGCCAGCAGTTACGACGGGGGGAGTAATCAGCCCCAGCATTTT
CASSYDGGSNQPQHF
>TRBV6-5|-|few|TRBJ1-1
TGTGCCAGCAGTTACAGTCCACGGGGGGCTGGCACTGAAGCTTTCTTT
CASSYSPRGAGTEAFF
>TRBV2|-|few|TRBJ1-1
TGTGCCAGCATTCTGGAACCCCCACTGCGGGCTTTCTTT
CASILEPPLRAFF
>TRBV25-1|TRBD1|-|TRBJ2-3
TGTGCCAGCAGGGACAGGGGACGTACAGATACGCAGTATTTT
CASRDRGRTDTQYF
>TRBV11-2|-|-|TRBJ2-3
TGTGCCAGCAGCCAAATTCGGGGGGCCAGCACAGATACGCAGTATTTT
CASSQIRGASTDTQYF
>TRBV4-1|-|-|TRBJ2-3
TGCGCCAGCAGCCATGCAACTAAGACAGATACGCAGTATTTT
CASSHATKTDTQYF
>TRBV20-1|-|-|TRBJ1-2
TGCAGTGCCTCGACGGGGTCTGGCTACACCTTC
CSASTGSGYTF
>TRBV5-1|-|once|TRBJ2-7
TGCGCCAGCAGCCCAAGGACAGAAGCCTACGAGCAGTACTTC
CASSPRTEAYEQYF
>TRBV18|-|-|TRBJ2-5
TGTGCCAGCTCACCAGGCAGGGCAGAGACCCAGTACTTC
CASSPGRAETQYF
>TRBV18|-|-|TRBJ2-2
TGTGCCAGCCCCCGACAAGACAACACCGGGGAGCTGTTTTTT
CASPRQDNTGELFF
>TRBV5-6|TRBD1|-|TRBJ2-1
TGTGCCAGCAGCCTGAGGACAGGGGTGATGGTAAATGAGCAGTTCTTC
CASSLRTGVMVNEQFF
>TRBV4-3|-|-|TRBJ2-5
TGCGCCAGCAGCCAGTTCGCCCGAGGAAGCAACCAAGAGACCCAGTACTTC
CASSQFARGSNQETQYF
>TRBV10-3|-|-|TRBJ2-7
TGTGCCATCATTACATTCTACGAGCAGTACTTC
CAIITFYEQYF
>TRBV6-6|TRBD1|-|TRBJ1-6
TGTGCCAGCAGTGGGACAGATTCACCCCTCCACTTT
CASSGTDSPLHF
>TRBV19|TRBD1|-|TRBJ1-5
TGTGCCAGTAGTCGCCGGGACAGGGGTAACAATCAGCCCCAGCATTTT
CASSRRDRGNNQPQHF
>TRBV6-5|-|-|TRBJ1-1
TGTGCCAGCACCTCGACAGGTACCAACACTGAAGCTTTCTTT
CASTSTGTNTEAFF
>TRBV7-2|-|-|TRBJ2-5
TGTGCCAGCTCCGTTGCTCCAGCGCAGACCCAGTACTTC
CASSVAPAQTQYF
>TRBV10-1|TRBD2|-|TRBJ2-2
TGCGCCAGCAGTGAGTCGGGACTACCCGGGGAGCTGTTTTTT
CASSESGLPGELFF
>TRBV9|TRBD1|-|TRBJ1-2
TGTGCCAGCAGCACTGGGACAGGGTTTGGCTACACCTTC
CASSTGTGFGYTF
>TRBV11-2|-|once|TRBJ2-7
TGTGCCAGCAGCCCCCTCCGGATGAGGTACGAGCAGTACTTC
CASSPLRMRYEQYF
>TRBV5-1|TRBD1|-|TRBJ1-5
TGCGCCAGCAGCTTGGGGGACAGGGAAGGCAATCAGCCCCAGCATTTT
CASSLGDREGNQPQHF